This T cell receptor beta chain comes out of a study of blood T cell repertoires in COVID-19. CDR1 is LGHNT and CDR2 is FRNRAP in the germline V gene. The CDR3 totals 18 residues. With 1 base clipped from V and 2 bases from J, the junction kept 8 bases outside the gene matches. Generated by immunoSEQ multiplex PCR, the TCRdb table keeps only in-frame clones and is missing some. The sample gives under 200,000 clones, around 85% of which show up once; around 5.3% is in the top ten. This clone was seen more than once but under ten times. The chain recombines TRBV12-5 with TRBJ1-3; 10 bases map to TRBD1. The sequenced material came from PBMCs or T cells enriched from blood (not recorded which). The clonotype comes from a woman between 35 and 50 years old with acute COVID-19. The CDR3 region is CASGLGTPGQGTGNTIYF. CDR3 sequence (DNA): TGTGCTAGTGGTTTGGGGACTCCGGGACAGGGGACTGGAAACACCATATATTTT.